This is a list of T cell receptor beta chains from one sample in a study of blood T cell repertoires in COVID-19. Only in-frame clones appear in the TCRdb table, and some are missing; sequencing was by immunoSEQ multiplex PCR. The table records about 670,000 clones, approximately 90% of them present only once. Input material: peripheral blood. The receptors originated from a woman under 30 with acute or convalescent COVID-19. The CDR3 runs from the conserved cysteine through the conserved F or W. A D gene is named only where the DNA matches it firmly. Clone size, where shown, is once, few, many, or a class for clones that have expanded.

clone size	J gene	D gene	V gene	CDR3 protein	CDR3 DNA
NA	TRBJ1-1	NA	TRBV3-1/TRBV3-2	CASSLNVPRMEAFF	TGTGCCAGCAGCCTGAACGTCCCGAGAATGGAAGCTTTCTTT
once	TRBJ2-7	TRBD2	TRBV12-3/TRBV12-4	CAILAGASYEQYF	TGTGCCATCCTAGCGGGGGCCTCCTACGAGCAGTACTTC
few	TRBJ1-2	NA	TRBV27	CASSLTPDRSLDGYTF	TGTGCCAGCAGTTTAACCCCCGACAGGTCACTGGATGGCTACACCTTC
NA	TRBJ2-3	TRBD1	TRBV4-1	CASSQVFTTGGGWIAPDTQYF	TGCGCCAGCAGCCAAGTTTTTACGACAGGGGGCGGCTGGATTGCTCCAGATACGCAGTATTTT
NA	TRBJ1-2	NA	TRBV27	CASSLGGDGYTF	TGTGCCAGCAGTTTGGGAGGGGATGGCTACACCTTC
NA	TRBJ2-7	NA	TRBV2	CASSLGSSYEQYF	TGTGCCAGCAGTCTTGGCTCGTCCTACGAGCAGTACTTC
NA	TRBJ2-1	NA	TRBV18	CASSPPWRGFVYNEQFF	TGTGCCAGCTCACCACCGTGGAGGGGATTCGTCTACAATGAGCAGTTCTTC
NA	TRBJ2-6	TRBD1	TRBV7-2	CASRTGVGGANVLTF	TGTGCCAGCAGGACAGGGGTGGGAGGGGCCAACGTCCTGACTTTC
NA	TRBJ1-2	TRBD1	TRBV5-1	CASSMFGQGALGNYGYTF	TGCGCCAGCAGCATGTTCGGACAGGGGGCTTTAGGGAACTATGGCTACACCTTC
NA	TRBJ1-4	NA	TRBV6-2/TRBV6-3	CASSTGEVGLWLFF	TGTGCCAGCAGTACCGGCGAAGTGGGGCTTTGGCTGTTTTTT
NA	TRBJ1-5	TRBD1	TRBV6-5	CASRGTGRGNQPQHF	TGTGCCAGCAGGGGGACAGGCCGAGGGAATCAGCCCCAGCATTTT
NA	TRBJ1-4	NA	TRBV6-5	CASSYGDSATNEKLFF	TGTGCCAGCAGTTACGGCGACAGCGCAACTAATGAAAAACTGTTTTTT
NA	TRBJ1-5	NA	TRBV7-2	CASSQTASNQPQHF	TGTGCCAGCAGCCAAACAGCCAGCAATCAGCCCCAGCATTTT
NA	TRBJ2-1	TRBD1	TRBV7-2	CASPKTGRDEQFF	TGTGCCAGCCCTAAGACAGGGCGGGATGAGCAGTTCTTC
NA	TRBJ1-5	NA	TRBV11-2	CASSLGEGINQPQHF	TGTGCCAGCAGCTTAGGAGAGGGAATCAATCAGCCCCAGCATTTT
NA	TRBJ1-2	TRBD1	TRBV4-2	CASSQGTRDRGARVYYGYTF	TGTGCCAGCAGCCAAGGTACCCGGGACAGGGGGGCCAGGGTGTACTATGGCTACACCTTC
NA	TRBJ2-7	TRBD2	TRBV27	CAVTPGPASGDYEQYF	TGTGCCGTAACCCCGGGGCCGGCTAGCGGGGACTACGAGCAGTACTTC
NA	TRBJ2-1	NA	TRBV28	CASDRGGSYNEQFF	TGTGCCAGCGACAGGGGAGGGTCCTACAATGAGCAGTTCTTC
few	TRBJ1-2	NA	TRBV10-3	CAISGTDGYTF	TGTGCCATCAGTGGAACGGATGGCTACACCTTC
NA	TRBJ2-2	TRBD2	TRBV29-1	CSVRGVGTGELFF	TGCAGTGTGCGGGGGGTGGGCACCGGGGAGCTGTTTTTT
NA	TRBJ1-2	NA	TRBV3-1/TRBV3-2	CASSQVVGGPGGYTF	TGTGCCAGCAGCCAAGTAGTAGGGGGTCCGGGTGGCTACACCTTC
NA	TRBJ1-1	TRBD1	TRBV2	CASSDQTGGNTEAFF	TGTGCCAGCAGTGACCAAACAGGGGGGAACACTGAAGCTTTCTTT
once	TRBJ2-3	TRBD2	TRBV19	CASSRAGGKRTDTQYF	TGTGCCAGTAGTAGAGCGGGGGGAAAACGCACAGATACGCAGTATTTT
NA	TRBJ2-1	NA	TRBV12-3/TRBV12-4	CASSNWQEQFF	TGTGCCAGCAGTAATTGGCAAGAGCAGTTCTTC
NA	TRBJ2-3	NA	TRBV27	CASSLVKDTAPQYF	TGTGCCAGCAGTTTGGTCAAAGACACAGCACCGCAGTATTTT
NA	TRBJ1-1	NA	TRBV19	CASSIPQGGRTEAFF	TGTGCCAGTAGTATCCCCCAGGGAGGAAGGACTGAAGCTTTCTTT
NA	TRBJ1-1	NA	TRBV25-1	CASSSGPPVGAFF	TGTGCCAGCTCCTCTGGTCCCCCGGTTGGAGCTTTCTTT
NA	TRBJ2-7	NA	TRBV13	CASSLGLKSYEQYF	TGTGCCAGCAGCTTAGGCCTAAAGAGCTACGAGCAGTACTTC
NA	TRBJ1-1	NA	TRBV9	CASSVPGQDEAFF	TGTGCCAGCAGCGTTCCTGGTCAGGATGAAGCTTTCTTT
NA	TRBJ2-2	TRBD1	TRBV4-1	CASSQDSGTGYTGELFF	TGCGCCAGCAGCCAAGATTCCGGGACAGGGTACACCGGGGAGCTGTTTTTT
once	TRBJ1-4	NA	TRBV7-2	CASSPGSSTNEKLFF	TGTGCCAGCAGCCCGGGGTCTTCCACTAATGAAAAACTGTTTTTT
NA	TRBJ1-2	NA	TRBV30	CAREYSSLYGYTF	TGTGCCCGGGAGTACTCCTCGTTGTACGGCTACACCTTC
NA	TRBJ2-1	TRBD2	TRBV30	CAWSVGRGDYNEQFF	TGTGCCTGGAGTGTAGGGCGGGGGGACTACAATGAGCAGTTCTTC
few	TRBJ1-2	NA	TRBV6-1	CASSDGEYGYTF	TGTGCCAGCAGTGACGGGGAGTATGGCTACACCTTC
NA	TRBJ2-5	TRBD2	TRBV11-3	CASSLGTPGGETQYF	TGTGCCAGCAGCTTAGGGACTCCCGGGGGGGAGACCCAGTACTTC
NA	TRBJ2-7	TRBD2	TRBV2	CATLRGERGYYEQYF	TGTGCCACCCTGAGGGGAGAGCGGGGCTACTACGAGCAGTACTTC
NA	TRBJ2-2	TRBD1	TRBV24-1	CATSDPQGATTGELFF	TGTGCCACCAGTGATCCCCAGGGGGCAACCACCGGGGAGCTGTTTTTT
once	TRBJ2-3	TRBD2	TRBV2	CASSVGLAGVEITDTQYF	TGTGCCAGCAGTGTGGGGCTAGCGGGGGTAGAGATAACAGATACGCAGTATTTT
NA	TRBJ2-3	TRBD2	TRBV5-4	CASSLETSGSADTQYF	TGTGCCAGCAGCTTGGAGACTAGCGGGTCTGCAGATACGCAGTATTTT
NA	TRBJ2-7	NA	TRBV5-4	CASSLDRASYEQYF	TGTGCCAGCAGCTTGGACAGGGCCAGCTACGAGCAGTACTTC
NA	TRBJ1-1	NA	TRBV30	CAWTRQQNTEAFF	TGTGCCTGGACACGACAGCAGAACACTGAAGCTTTCTTT
once	TRBJ1-2	NA	TRBV12-3/TRBV12-4	CASSSSLYGYTF	TGTGCCAGCAGTTCGTCCCTGTATGGCTACACCTTC
NA	TRBJ1-5	NA	TRBV19	CASSIVWSGRQPQHF	TGTGCCAGTAGTATAGTTTGGTCAGGGCGTCAGCCCCAGCATTTT
few	TRBJ1-1	NA	TRBV5-1	CASSLTAMNTEAFF	TGCGCCAGCAGCTTGACAGCTATGAACACTGAAGCTTTCTTT
NA	TRBJ2-5	TRBD2	TRBV6-5	CASSTSAQETQYF	TGTGCCAGCAGTACTAGCGCGCAAGAGACCCAGTACTTC
NA	TRBJ1-6	NA	TRBV20-1	CSASGGTYSRNSPLHF	TGCAGTGCTAGTGGGGGCACATACTCTAGAAATTCACCCCTCCACTTT
NA	TRBJ1-2	TRBD1	TRBV29-1	CSVIRSDRGADGYTF	TGCAGCGTAATACGATCGGACAGGGGAGCCGATGGCTACACCTTC
NA	TRBJ2-1	NA	TRBV9	CASSERLIDNEQFF	TGTGCCAGCAGCGAAAGACTAATTGACAATGAGCAGTTCTTC
few	TRBJ2-7	NA	TRBV19	CASSISGVTSYEQYF	TGTGCCAGTAGTATATCAGGGGTGACCTCCTACGAGCAGTACTTC
NA	TRBJ1-3	TRBD1	TRBV18	CASSPLIRTGLWTTIYF	TGTGCCAGCTCACCGCTTATCCGGACAGGCCTATGGACCACCATATATTTT
NA	TRBJ1-2	TRBD1	TRBV2	CARNTGTGIGYTF	TGTGCCAGGAATACCGGGACAGGGATTGGCTACACCTTC
NA	TRBJ1-2	NA	TRBV3-1/TRBV3-2	CASSQATEGYTF	TGTGCCAGCAGCCAAGCGACAGAGGGCTACACCTTC
NA	TRBJ2-5	NA	TRBV12-3/TRBV12-4	CASSFTLLETQYF	TGTGCCAGCAGTTTCACATTGTTGGAGACCCAGTACTTC
once	TRBJ1-4	NA	TRBV6-5	CASRGGQSNEKLFF	TGTGCCAGCAGAGGAGGACAGAGTAATGAAAAACTGTTTTTT
NA	TRBJ1-3	NA	TRBV14	CASSQVAGIFSGNTIYF	TGTGCCAGCAGCCAAGTGGCGGGGATTTTTTCTGGAAACACCATATATTTT